This is a list of T cell receptor beta chains from one sample in a study of cytomegalovirus exposure and HLA in healthy donors. Generated by immunoSEQ multiplex PCR, the TCRdb table keeps only in-frame clones and is missing some. The table includes about 220,000 clones, 76% detected once. Sample: PBMCs. These receptors originate from a man aged 18-30 years in good health and CMV-seronegative. Each CDR3 is given with its conserved first and last residue. A D gene is named only where the DNA matches it firmly. Expanded clones are given a class, and other clones once, few, many or no size at all.

clone_size	j_call	cdr3_length	v_call	d_call	cdr3_aa	cdr3_nt
-	TRBJ1-3	14	TRBV30	TRBD1	CACSGGALGNTIYF	TGTGCCTGTTCAGGGGGCGCGTTAGGAAACACCATATATTTT
-	TRBJ2-7	16	TRBV18	TRBD1	CASSRDRVIGSYEQYF	TGTGCCAGCTCACGCGACAGGGTTATTGGGTCCTACGAGCAGTACTTC
-	TRBJ2-7	13	TRBV5-6	-	CASSLKGSNEQYF	TGTGCCAGCAGCTTGAAGGGGTCGAACGAGCAGTACTTC
-	TRBJ1-1	13	TRBV7-9	-	CASTIRAGTEAFF	TGTGCCAGCACCATCCGGGCGGGGACTGAAGCTTTCTTT
-	TRBJ1-1	18	TRBV7-8	-	CASSFPRLRGMGNTEAFF	TGTGCCAGCAGCTTTCCGCGCCTAAGAGGAATGGGTAACACTGAAGCTTTCTTT
-	TRBJ2-3	16	TRBV4-1	TRBD2	CASSQDWIAGTDTQYF	TGCGCCAGCAGCCAAGACTGGATAGCGGGGACAGATACGCAGTATTTT
-	TRBJ2-7	13	TRBV5-4	-	CASSLLQGYEQYF	TGTGCCAGCAGCTTGCTCCAGGGCTACGAGCAGTACTTC
-	TRBJ1-1	13	TRBV30	-	CAWSGGPNTEAFF	TGTGCCTGGAGTGGGGGCCCGAACACTGAAGCTTTCTTT
-	TRBJ1-5	15	TRBV10-1	TRBD1	CATQRGRGQEQPQHF	TGCGCCACCCAAAGAGGACGGGGACAGGAGCAGCCCCAGCATTTT
-	TRBJ2-7	14	TRBV7-6	TRBD1	CASSLSDRGYEQYF	TGTGCCAGCAGCTTAAGCGACAGGGGCTACGAGCAGTACTTC
-	TRBJ2-7	13	TRBV27	-	CASSYSGADEQYF	TGTGCCAGCAGCTACTCGGGAGCGGACGAGCAGTACTTC
-	TRBJ1-2	14	TRBV6-5	TRBD1	CASRDTGVRYGYTF	TGTGCCAGCAGGGATACAGGGGTTCGGTATGGCTACACCTTC
-	TRBJ1-2	15	TRBV28	TRBD1	CASTPSDRAGYGYTF	TGTGCCAGCACCCCCAGTGACAGGGCGGGGTATGGCTACACCTTC
-	TRBJ1-1	15	TRBV4-1	-	CASSQGRGADTEAFF	TGCGCCAGCAGCCAAGGACGGGGGGCAGACACTGAAGCTTTCTTT
once	TRBJ2-1	15	TRBV5-1	TRBD2	CASSLLAGGHNEQFF	TGCGCCAGCAGCCTTTTAGCGGGAGGACACAATGAGCAGTTCTTC
-	TRBJ1-4	14	TRBV7-9	TRBD1	CASSWDRAREKLFF	TGTGCCAGCAGCTGGGACAGGGCGAGAGAAAAACTGTTTTTT
-	TRBJ2-5	14	TRBV30	TRBD1	CAWRDRGHQETQYF	TGTGCCTGGAGGGACAGGGGGCATCAAGAGACCCAGTACTTC
-	TRBJ2-1	15	TRBV19	TRBD2	CASSILAGGFNEQFF	TGTGCCAGTTCCATCCTAGCGGGAGGTTTTAATGAGCAGTTCTTC
-	TRBJ2-7	15	TRBV6-6	-	CASSFVPGPGGEQYF	TGTGCCAGCAGTTTCGTACCGGGACCCGGAGGGGAGCAGTACTTC
-	TRBJ1-6	14	TRBV30	-	CAWSPWGGNSPLHF	TGTGCCTGGAGCCCGTGGGGGGGCAATTCACCCCTCCACTTT
few	TRBJ1-2	13	TRBV5-1	-	CASSEQGDYGYTF	TGCGCCAGCAGCGAACAGGGAGACTATGGCTACACCTTC
-	TRBJ2-3	17	TRBV10-3	TRBD2	CAINTLPGLAIADTQYF	TGTGCCATCAATACATTACCGGGACTAGCCATTGCAGATACGCAGTATTTT
-	TRBJ2-7	15	TRBV27	TRBD1	CASSSLDRGIYEQYF	TGTGCCAGCAGTTCTTTGGACAGGGGTATCTACGAGCAGTACTTC
few	TRBJ1-1	13	TRBV29-1	-	CSVEGHLNTEAFF	TGCAGCGTTGAGGGACACCTGAACACTGAAGCTTTCTTT
-	TRBJ2-3	19	TRBV5-1	TRBD2	CASSLGRTSGSSSTDTQYF	TGCGCCAGCAGCTTGGGCCGGACTAGCGGGAGTTCTAGCACAGATACGCAGTATTTT
few	TRBJ2-1	16	TRBV12-5	TRBD2	CASGEKGLAQVNEQFF	TGTGCTAGTGGTGAAAAAGGACTAGCACAGGTAAATGAGCAGTTCTTC